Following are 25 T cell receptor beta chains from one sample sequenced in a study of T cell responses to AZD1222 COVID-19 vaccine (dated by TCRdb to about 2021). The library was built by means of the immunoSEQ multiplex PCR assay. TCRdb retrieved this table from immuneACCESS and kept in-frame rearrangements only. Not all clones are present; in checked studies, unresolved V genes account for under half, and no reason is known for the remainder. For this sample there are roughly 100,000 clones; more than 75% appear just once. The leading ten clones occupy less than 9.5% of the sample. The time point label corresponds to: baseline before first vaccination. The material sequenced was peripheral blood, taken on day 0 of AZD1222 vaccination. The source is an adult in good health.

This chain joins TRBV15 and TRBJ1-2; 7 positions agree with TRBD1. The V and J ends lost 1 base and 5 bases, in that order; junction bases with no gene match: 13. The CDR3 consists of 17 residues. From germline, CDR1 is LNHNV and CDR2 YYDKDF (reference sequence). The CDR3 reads CATSRGDGQAPGYGYTF. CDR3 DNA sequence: TGTGCCACCAGCAGAGGGGATGGACAGGCCCCGGGGTATGGCTACACCTTC.

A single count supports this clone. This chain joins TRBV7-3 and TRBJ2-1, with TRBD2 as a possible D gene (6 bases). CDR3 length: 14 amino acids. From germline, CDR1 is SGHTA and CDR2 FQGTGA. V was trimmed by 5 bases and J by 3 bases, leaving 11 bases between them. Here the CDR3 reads CASSPGTYYNEQFF. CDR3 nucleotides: TGTGCCAGCAGCCCAGGGACTTACTACAATGAGCAGTTCTTC.

The CDR3 DNA follows: TGTGCCAGCAGCTTAACTGGGAACGGAGAAGCTTTCTTT. Translated: CASSLTGNGEAFF. The rearrangement uses TRBV7-3 and TRBJ1-1; D remains ambiguous. CDR3 length equals 13 residues. Trimming pared 0 bases from V and 8 bases from J, leaving 10 bases between. Germline values: CDR1 SGHTA, CDR2 FQGTGA.

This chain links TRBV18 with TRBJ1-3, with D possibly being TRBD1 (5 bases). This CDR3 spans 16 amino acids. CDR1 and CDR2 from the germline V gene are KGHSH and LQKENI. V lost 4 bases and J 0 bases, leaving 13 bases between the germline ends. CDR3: CASSLNRTPSGNTIYF. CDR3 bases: TGTGCCAGCTCACTAAACAGGACTCCCTCTGGAAACACCATATATTTT.

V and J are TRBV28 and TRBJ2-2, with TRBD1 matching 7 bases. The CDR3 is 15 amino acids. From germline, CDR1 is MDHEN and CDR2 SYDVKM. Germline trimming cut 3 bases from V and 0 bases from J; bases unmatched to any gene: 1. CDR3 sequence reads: CASSLGTANTGELFF. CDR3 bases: TGTGCCAGCAGTTTGGGGACAGCGAACACCGGGGAGCTGTTTTTT.

The CDR3 is CASRAGSETQYF. CDR3 in DNA: TGTGCCAGCAGGGCAGGGTCCGAGACCCAGTACTTC. This chain links TRBV3-1 (or the pseudogene TRBV3-2) with TRBJ2-5; D may be TRBD1 (5 bases). This CDR3 contains 12 residues. Germline V lookup: CDR1 LGHDT, CDR2 YNNKEL (reference sequence). Between the trimmed V and J ends, which lost 6 bases and 5 bases, there was a span of 10 bases.

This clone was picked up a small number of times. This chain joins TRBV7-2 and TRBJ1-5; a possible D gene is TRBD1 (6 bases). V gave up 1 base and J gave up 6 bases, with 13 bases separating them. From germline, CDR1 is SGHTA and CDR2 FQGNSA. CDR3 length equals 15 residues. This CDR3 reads CASSLDPRGGQPQHF. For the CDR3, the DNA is TGTGCCAGCAGCTTAGACCCCAGGGGCGGTCAGCCCCAGCATTTT.

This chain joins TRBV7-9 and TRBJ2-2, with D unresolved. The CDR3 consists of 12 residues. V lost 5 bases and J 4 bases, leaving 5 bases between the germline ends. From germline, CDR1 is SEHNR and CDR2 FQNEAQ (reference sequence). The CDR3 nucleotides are TGTGCCAGCAGCGACATCACCGGGGAGCTGTTTTTT. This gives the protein CASSDITGELFF.

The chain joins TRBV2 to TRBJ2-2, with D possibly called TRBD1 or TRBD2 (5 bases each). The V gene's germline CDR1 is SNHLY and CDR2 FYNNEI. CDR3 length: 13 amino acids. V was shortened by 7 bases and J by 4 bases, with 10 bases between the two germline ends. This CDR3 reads CASTGTGTGELFF. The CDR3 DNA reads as TGTGCCAGCACCGGGACCGGCACCGGGGAGCTGTTTTTT.

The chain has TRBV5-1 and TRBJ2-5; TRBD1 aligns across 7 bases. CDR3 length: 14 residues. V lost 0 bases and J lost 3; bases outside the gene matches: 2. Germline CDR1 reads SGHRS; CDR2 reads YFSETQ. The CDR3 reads CASSLGQGKETQYF. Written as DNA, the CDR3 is TGCGCCAGCAGCTTGGGACAGGGAAAAGAGACCCAGTACTTC.

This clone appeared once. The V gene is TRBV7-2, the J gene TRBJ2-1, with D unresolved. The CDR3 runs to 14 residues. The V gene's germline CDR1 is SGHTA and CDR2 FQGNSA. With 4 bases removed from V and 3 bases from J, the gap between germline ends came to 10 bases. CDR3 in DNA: TGTGCCAGCAGCTCTACGAACAACTACAATGAGCAGTTCTTC. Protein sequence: CASSSTNNYNEQFF.

CDR3 amino acids: CASSLQGFRTEAFF. For the CDR3, the DNA is TGTGCCAGCAGCTTACAGGGTTTTCGGACTGAAGCTTTCTTT. The chain is built from TRBV5-8 and TRBJ1-1; D might be TRBD1 (6 bases). Germline V gene data show CDR1 as SGHTS and CDR2 as YDEGEE. With 2 bases removed from V and 5 bases from J, the gap between germline ends came to 13 bases. The CDR3 covers 14 residues.

The CDR3 DNA reads as TGTGCCAGCTCACCAGGACAGAGCTCTGGAAACACCATATATTTT. Translation: CASSPGQSSGNTIYF. This rearrangement joins TRBV18 to TRBJ1-3; the D gene is possibly TRBD1 (6 bases). The V gene's germline CDR1 is KGHSH and CDR2 LQKENI. The CDR3 covers 15 residues. V lost 2 bases and J 0 bases, leaving 8 bases between the germline ends.

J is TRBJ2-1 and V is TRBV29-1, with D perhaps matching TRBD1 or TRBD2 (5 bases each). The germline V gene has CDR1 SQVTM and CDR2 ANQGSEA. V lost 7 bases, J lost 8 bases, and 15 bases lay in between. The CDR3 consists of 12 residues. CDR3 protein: CSGGRENHEQFF. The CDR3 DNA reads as TGCAGCGGGGGACGAGAGAACCATGAGCAGTTCTTC.

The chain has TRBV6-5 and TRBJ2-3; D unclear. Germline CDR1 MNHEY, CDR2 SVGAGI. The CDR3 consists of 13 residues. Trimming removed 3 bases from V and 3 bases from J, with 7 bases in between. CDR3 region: CASSYASTDTQYF. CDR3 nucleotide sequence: TGTGCCAGCAGTTATGCTTCGACAGATACGCAGTATTTT.

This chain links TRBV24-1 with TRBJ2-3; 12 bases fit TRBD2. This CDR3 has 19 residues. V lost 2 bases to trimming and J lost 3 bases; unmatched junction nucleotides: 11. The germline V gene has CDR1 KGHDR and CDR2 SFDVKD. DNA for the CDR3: TGTGCCACCAGTGATTCGCGCCCGACTAGCGGGAGAGGAACAGATACGCAGTATTTT. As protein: CATSDSRPTSGRGTDTQYF.

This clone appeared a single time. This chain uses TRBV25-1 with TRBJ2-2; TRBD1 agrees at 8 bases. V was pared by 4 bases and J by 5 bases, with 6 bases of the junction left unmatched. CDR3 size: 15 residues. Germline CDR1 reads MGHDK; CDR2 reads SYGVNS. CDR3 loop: CASSGGQGWTGELFF. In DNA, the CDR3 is TGTGCCAGCAGTGGTGGACAGGGTTGGACCGGGGAGCTGTTTTTT.

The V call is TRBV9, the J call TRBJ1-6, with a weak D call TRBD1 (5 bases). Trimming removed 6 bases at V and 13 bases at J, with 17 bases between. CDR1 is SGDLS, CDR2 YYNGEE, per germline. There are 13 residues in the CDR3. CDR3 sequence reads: CASTGTERSPLHF. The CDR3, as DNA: TGTGCCAGCACCGGGACCGAGAGGTCTCCCCTCCACTTT. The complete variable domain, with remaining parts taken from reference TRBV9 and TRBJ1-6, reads DSGVTQTPKHLITATGQRVTLRCSPRSGDLSVYWYQQSLDQGLQFLIQYYNGEERAKGNILERFSAQQFPDLHSELNLSSLELGDSALYFCASTGTERSPLHFGNGTRLTVT.

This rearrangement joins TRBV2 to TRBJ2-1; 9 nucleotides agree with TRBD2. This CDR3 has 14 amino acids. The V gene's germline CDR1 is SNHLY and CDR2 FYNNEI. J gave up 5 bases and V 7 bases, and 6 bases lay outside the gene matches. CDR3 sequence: CASKAGGRDNEQFF. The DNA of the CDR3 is TGTGCCAGCAAAGCGGGAGGAAGGGACAATGAGCAGTTCTTC. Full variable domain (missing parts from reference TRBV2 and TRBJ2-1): EPEVTQTPSHQVTQMGQEVILRCVPISNHLYFYWYRQILGQKVEFLVSFYNNEISEKSEIFDDQFSVERPDGSNFTLKIRSTKLEDSAMYFCASKAGGRDNEQFFGPGTRLTVL.

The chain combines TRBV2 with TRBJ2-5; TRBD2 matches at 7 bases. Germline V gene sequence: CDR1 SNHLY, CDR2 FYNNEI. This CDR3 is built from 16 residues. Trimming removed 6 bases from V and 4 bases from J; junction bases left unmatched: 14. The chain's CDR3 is CASSAALTSRRETQYF. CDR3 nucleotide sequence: TGTGCCAGCAGCGCCGCCTTGACTAGCCGGCGAGAGACCCAGTACTTC.

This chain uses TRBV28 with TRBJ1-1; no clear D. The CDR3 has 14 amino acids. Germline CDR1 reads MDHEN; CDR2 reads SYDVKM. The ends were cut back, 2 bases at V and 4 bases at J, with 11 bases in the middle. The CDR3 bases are TGTGCCAGCAGTTTACCCCTGGTCGGCACTGAAGCTTTCTTT. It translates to CASSLPLVGTEAFF.

In nucleotides, the CDR3 is TGTGCCAGCGGCGAAGGGGGGACTAGCACAGATACGCAGTATTTT. Translated, it gives CASGEGGTSTDTQYF. This chain links TRBV28 with TRBJ2-3; D assignment may be TRBD1 or TRBD2 (6 bases each). The CDR3 length is 15 residues. Germline V gene data show CDR1 as MDHEN and CDR2 as SYDVKM. Trimming shortened V by 8 bases and J by 0 bases, and 15 bases separated the two germline ends.

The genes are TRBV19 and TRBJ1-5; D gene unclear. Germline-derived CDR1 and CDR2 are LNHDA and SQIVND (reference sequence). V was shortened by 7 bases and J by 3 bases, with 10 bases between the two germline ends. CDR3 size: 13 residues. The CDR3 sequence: CASNNFYNQPQHF. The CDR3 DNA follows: TGTGCCAGTAATAACTTCTACAATCAGCCCCAGCATTTT. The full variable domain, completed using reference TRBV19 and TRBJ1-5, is DGGITQSPKYLFRKEGQNVTLSCEQNLNHDAMYWYRQDPGQGLRLIYYSQIVNDFQKGDIAEGYSVSREKKESFPLTVTSAQKNPTAFYLCASNNFYNQPQHFGDGTRLSIL.

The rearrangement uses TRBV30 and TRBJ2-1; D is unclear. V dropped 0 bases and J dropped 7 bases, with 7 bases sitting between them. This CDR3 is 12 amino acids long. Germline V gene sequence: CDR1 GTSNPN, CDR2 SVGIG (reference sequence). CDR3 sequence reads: CAWSVLGNEQFF. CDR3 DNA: TGTGCCTGGAGTGTACTGGGGAATGAGCAGTTCTTC. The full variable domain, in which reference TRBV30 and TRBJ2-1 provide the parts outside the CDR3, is SQTIHQWPATLVQPVGSPLSLECTVEGTSNPNLYWYRQAAGRGLQLLFYSVGIGQISSEVPQNLSASRPQDRQFILSSKKLLLSDSGFYLCAWSVLGNEQFFGPGTRLTVL.

CDR3 region: CASSQAVEQFF. The DNA for the CDR3 is TGTGCCAGCAGCCAAGCTGTAGAGCAGTTCTTC. The rearrangement links TRBV4-2 to TRBJ2-1; D not resolved. The germline CDR1 and CDR2 sequences are LGHNA and YNFKEQ. The ends were cut back, 1 base at V and 10 bases at J, with 5 bases in the middle. This CDR3 comprises 11 residues.